This TCR beta chain was captured by sequencing in a study of blood T cells in healthy people across ages. Study-level results: TCR beta diversity correlated strongly with naive T cell percentage.

The germline V gene has CDR1 SGHTA and CDR2 FQGNSA. The V gene lost 4 bases and the J gene lost 11 bases, with 17 bases spanning the gap. This CDR3 comprises 13 residues. This clonotype was recorded once. Its matching antigen is unknown. This could be a read error, since a much larger clone is one nucleotide away. Primed by a sample-barcoded 5' primer and a J-beta primer mix, a second PCR proceeded for about 7 to 11 cycles. A template-switch adaptor that had 12 random nucleotides put a tag on each cDNA molecule. TCRdb analysed the 5' RACE reads with MiXCR anew, one entry per CDR3 protein. This sample has 800,000 to 950,000 distinct CDR3 sequences, with 25% to 35% found just once. Caucasian individuals from Russia who were healthy and aged about 6 to 90 acted as donors. This same sample was also part of a study on T cells of mothers and their children.

V and J are TRBV7-2 and TRBJ2-5; no clear D. The specimen sequenced was blood. The TCR originated in a woman between 35 and 50 years old in good health. CDR3 bases: TGTGCCAGCAGCTCCGAGGCTTCCTACAAGCAGTACTTC. Its protein product is CASSSEASYKQYF. Together with reference TRBV7-2 and TRBJ2-5, the CDR3 gives the full variable domain: GAGVSQSPSNKVTEKGKDVELRCDPISGHTALYWYRQSLGQGLEFLIYFQGNSAPDKSGLPSDRFSAERTGGSVSTLTIQRTQQEDSAVYLCASSSEASYKQYFGPGTRLLVL.